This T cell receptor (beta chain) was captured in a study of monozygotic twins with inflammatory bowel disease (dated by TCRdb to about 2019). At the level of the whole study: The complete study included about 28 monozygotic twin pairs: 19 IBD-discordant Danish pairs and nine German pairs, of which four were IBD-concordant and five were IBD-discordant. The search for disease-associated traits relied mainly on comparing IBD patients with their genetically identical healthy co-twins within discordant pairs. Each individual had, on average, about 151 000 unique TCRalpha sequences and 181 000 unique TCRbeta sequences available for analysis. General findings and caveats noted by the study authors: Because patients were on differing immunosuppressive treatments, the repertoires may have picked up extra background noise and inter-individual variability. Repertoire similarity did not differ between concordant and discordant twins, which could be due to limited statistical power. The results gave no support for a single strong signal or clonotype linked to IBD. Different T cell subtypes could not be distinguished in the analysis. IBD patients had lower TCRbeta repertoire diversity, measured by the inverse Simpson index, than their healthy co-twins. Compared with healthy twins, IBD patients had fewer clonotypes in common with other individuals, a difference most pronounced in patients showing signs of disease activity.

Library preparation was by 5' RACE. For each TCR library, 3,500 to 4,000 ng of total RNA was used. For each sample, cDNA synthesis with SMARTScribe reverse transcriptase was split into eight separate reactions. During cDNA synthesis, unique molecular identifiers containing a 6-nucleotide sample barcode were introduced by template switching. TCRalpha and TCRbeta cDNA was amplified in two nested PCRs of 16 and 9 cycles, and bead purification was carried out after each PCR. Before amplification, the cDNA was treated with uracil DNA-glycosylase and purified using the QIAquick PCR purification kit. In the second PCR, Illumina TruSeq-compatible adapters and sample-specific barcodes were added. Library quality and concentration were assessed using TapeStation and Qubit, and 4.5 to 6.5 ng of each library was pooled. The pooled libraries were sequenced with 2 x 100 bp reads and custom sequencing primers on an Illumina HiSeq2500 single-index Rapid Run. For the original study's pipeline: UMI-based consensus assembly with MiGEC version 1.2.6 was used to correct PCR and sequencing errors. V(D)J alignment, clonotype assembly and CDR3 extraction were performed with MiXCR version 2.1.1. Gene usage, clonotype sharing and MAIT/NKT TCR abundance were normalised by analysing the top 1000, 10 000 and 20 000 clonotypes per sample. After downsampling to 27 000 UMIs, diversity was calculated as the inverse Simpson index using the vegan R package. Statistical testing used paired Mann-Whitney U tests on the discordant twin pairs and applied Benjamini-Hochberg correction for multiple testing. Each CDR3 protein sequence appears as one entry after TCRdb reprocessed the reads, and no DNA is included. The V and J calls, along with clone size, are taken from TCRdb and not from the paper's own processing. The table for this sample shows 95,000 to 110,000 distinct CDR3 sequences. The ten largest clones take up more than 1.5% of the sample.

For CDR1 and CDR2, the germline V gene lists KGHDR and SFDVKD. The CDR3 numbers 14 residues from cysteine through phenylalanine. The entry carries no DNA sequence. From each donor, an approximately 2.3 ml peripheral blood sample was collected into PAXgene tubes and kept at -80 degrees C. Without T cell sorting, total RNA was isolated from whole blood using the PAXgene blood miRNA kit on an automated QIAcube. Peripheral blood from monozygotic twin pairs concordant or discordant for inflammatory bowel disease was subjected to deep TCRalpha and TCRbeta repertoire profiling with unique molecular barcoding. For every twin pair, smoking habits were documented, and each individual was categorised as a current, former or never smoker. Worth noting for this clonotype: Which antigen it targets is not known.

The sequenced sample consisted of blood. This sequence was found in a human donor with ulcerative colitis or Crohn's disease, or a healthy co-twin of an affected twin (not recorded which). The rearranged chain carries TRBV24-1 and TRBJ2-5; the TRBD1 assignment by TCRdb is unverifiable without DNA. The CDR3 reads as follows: CATSLGGRQETQYF.